The clone carrying this T cell receptor (beta chain) has a count of ten or more. Its specificity is unknown. CDR1 KGHSH and CDR2 LQKENI come from the germline V gene. Trimming cost V 1 base and J 5 bases; bases outside gene matches: 6. The CDR3 sequence is 17 residues long. During its preparation, the TCRbeta library received unique molecular identifiers. TCRdb redid the calling of the PCR reads with MiXCR, one entry per CDR3 protein. The top ten hold around 34% of the sample, which has some 110,000 distinct CDR3 sequences, about a tenth seen once. These data come from a study of T-cell reconstitution after alpha-beta-depleted transplantation in children. Notes on the study in general: Reportedly, only several hundred clones from non-depleted graft cells drove alpha-beta T-cell counts at about two months. The study traced high day-60 TCRbeta diversity in some patients to surviving recipient T cells and thymic progenitors. The authors attributed T-cell counts and diversity one year after transplant mostly to newly produced T cells.

The clonotype originates from a boy between 2 and 10 years old with acute lymphoblastic leukemia, due to receive a stem cell transplant. Specimen: PBMCs, collected before TCRalphabeta/CD19-depleted stem cell transplant. The chain uses TRBV18 and TRBJ2-2; 11 bases align to TRBD2. In DNA form, the CDR3 reads TGTGCCAGCTCACCACGAGCCGGGACTAGCGGTACCGGGGAGCTGTTTTTT. Its translation: CASSPRAGTSGTGELFF.